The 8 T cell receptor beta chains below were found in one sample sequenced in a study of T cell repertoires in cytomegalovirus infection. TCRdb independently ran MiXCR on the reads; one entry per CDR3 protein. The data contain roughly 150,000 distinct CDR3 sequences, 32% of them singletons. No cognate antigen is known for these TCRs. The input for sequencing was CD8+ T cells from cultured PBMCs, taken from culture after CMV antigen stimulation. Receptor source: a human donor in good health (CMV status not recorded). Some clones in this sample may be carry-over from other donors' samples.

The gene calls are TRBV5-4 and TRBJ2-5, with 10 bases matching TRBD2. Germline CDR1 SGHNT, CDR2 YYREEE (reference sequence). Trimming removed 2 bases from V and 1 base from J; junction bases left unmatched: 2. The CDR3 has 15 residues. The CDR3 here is CASSFVAGGQETQYF. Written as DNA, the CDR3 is TGTGCCAGCAGCTTTGTAGCGGGGGGCCAAGAGACCCAGTACTTC.

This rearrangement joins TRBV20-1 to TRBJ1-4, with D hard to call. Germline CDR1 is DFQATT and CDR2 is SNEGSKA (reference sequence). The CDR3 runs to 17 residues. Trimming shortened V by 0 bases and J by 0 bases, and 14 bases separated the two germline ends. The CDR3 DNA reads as TGCAGTGCTAGAGATATAGGCGGGGAGACAACTAATGAAAAACTGTTTTTT. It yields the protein CSARDIGGETTNEKLFF.

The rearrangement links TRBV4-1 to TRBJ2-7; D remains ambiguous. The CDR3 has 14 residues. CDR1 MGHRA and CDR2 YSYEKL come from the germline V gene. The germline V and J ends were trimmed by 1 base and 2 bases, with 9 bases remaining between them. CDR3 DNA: TGCGCCAGCAGCCAAGGCTCAGAGGCCTACGAGCAGTACTTC. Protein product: CASSQGSEAYEQYF.

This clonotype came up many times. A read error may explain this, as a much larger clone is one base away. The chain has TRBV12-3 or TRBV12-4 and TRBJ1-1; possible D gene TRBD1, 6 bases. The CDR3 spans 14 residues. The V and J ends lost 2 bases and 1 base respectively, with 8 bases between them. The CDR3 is CASSLNRANTEAFF. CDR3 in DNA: TGTGCCAGCAGTTTAAACAGGGCGAACACTGAAGCTTTCTTT.

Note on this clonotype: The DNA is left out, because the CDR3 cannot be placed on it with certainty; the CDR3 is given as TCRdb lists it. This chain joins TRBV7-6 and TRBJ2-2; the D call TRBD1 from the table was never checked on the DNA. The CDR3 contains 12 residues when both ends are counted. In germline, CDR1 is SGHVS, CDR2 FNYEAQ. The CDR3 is CASSFGTGSVFF.

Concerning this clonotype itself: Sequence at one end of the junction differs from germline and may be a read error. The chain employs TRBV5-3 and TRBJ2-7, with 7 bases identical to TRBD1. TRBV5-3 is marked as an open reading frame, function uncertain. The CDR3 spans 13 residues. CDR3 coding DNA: TGTGCCAGCAGCTGGGGACAGATCTACGAGCAGTACTTC. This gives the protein CASSWGQIYEQYF.

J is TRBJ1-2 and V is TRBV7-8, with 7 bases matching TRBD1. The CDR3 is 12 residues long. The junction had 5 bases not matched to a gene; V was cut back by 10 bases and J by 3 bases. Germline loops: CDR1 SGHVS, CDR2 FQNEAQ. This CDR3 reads CATRDSYYGYTF. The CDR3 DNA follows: TGTGCCACCCGGGACAGCTACTATGGCTACACCTTC. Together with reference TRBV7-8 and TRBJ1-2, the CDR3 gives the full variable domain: GAGVSQSPRYKVAKRGQDVALRCDPISGHVSLFWYQQALGQGPEFLTYFQNEAQLDKSGLPSDRFFAERPEGSVSTLKIQRTQQEDSAVYLCATRDSYYGYTFGSGTRLTVV.

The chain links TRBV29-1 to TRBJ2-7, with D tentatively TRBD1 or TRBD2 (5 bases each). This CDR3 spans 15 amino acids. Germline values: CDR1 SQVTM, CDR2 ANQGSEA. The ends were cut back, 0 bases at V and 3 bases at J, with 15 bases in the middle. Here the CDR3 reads CSVEDRMGTLYEQYF. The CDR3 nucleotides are TGCAGCGTTGAAGATCGTATGGGGACCCTCTACGAGCAGTACTTC.